The 5 T cell receptor beta chains presented below share a single source sample, sequenced in a study of T cells in Graves' hyperthyroidism and ophthalmopathy. Amplification yielded TCR beta CDR3 regions, with RNA transcripts as the source. TCR CDR3 underwent first-round RT-PCR with the HTBI primer set. TCRdb processed the multiplex PCR reads anew with MiXCR; each CDR3 protein has one entry. The sample records fewer than 850,000 distinct CDR3 sequences, 15% to 20% being singletons. Sequenced sample: blood. The receptor source for this set is a man aged 50 to 60 with Graves' hyperthyroidism.

This clonotype occurred many times. CDR3 bases: TGCAGTGCTAGACAGATTCACTACGAGCAGTACTTC. It translates to CSARQIHYEQYF. The chain employs TRBV20-1 and TRBJ2-7; D unresolved. The V gene's germline CDR1 is DFQATT and CDR2 SNEGSKA (reference sequence). This CDR3 has 12 amino acids. The V and J ends lost 2 bases and 3 bases respectively, with 8 bases between them.

This clonotype was found many times. The gene calls are TRBV7-9 and TRBJ2-3, with 8 bases aligning to TRBD2. CDR3 length: 13 amino acids. The germline gives CDR1 SEHNR, CDR2 FQNEAQ (reference sequence). The junction had 2 bases not matched to a gene; V was cut back by 8 bases and J by 1 base. The CDR3 sequence: CASRREGTDTQYF. The CDR3 DNA reads TGTGCCAGCCGGCGGGAGGGCACAGATACGCAGTATTTT. The complete variable domain, with remaining parts taken from reference TRBV7-9 and TRBJ2-3, reads DTGVSQNPRHKITKRGQNVTFRCDPISEHNRLYWYRQTLGQGPEFLTYFQNEAQLEKSRLLSDRFSAERPKGSFSTLEIQRTEQGDSAMYLCASRREGTDTQYFGPGTRLTVL.

This clonotype was counted once. The rearrangement uses TRBV2 and TRBJ1-4; perhaps TRBD1 as D (6 bases). The length of the CDR3 is 14 residues. Germline lookup yields CDR1 SNHLY and CDR2 FYNNEI. The V end lost 4 bases, the J end lost 8 bases, and 14 bases lay between the germline ends. This CDR3 is CASSVQGIGEKLFF. CDR3 nucleotides: TGTGCCAGCAGTGTACAGGGAATTGGGGAAAAACTGTTTTTT.

The chain carries TRBV19 and TRBJ2-5; D is possibly TRBD1 or TRBD2 (6 bases each). This CDR3 is built from 15 residues. Trimming shortened V by 3 bases and J by 2 bases, and 13 bases separated the two germline ends. Germline lookup yields CDR1 LNHDA and CDR2 SQIVND (reference sequence). CDR3 protein: CASSIFRGRQETQYF. The CDR3 DNA reads as TGTGCCAGTAGTATTTTCCGGGGGCGGCAAGAGACCCAGTACTTC.

The sample holds a few counts of this clonotype. The genes are TRBV24-1 and TRBJ2-7; 10 positions agree with TRBD1. Germline V gene sequence: CDR1 KGHDR, CDR2 SFDVKD. The CDR3 is 16 residues long. With V trimmed by 2 bases and J by 3 bases, 6 bases remained unmatched. DNA of the CDR3: TGTGCCACCAGTGATTATCGGACAGGGGGATTCTACGAGCAGTACTTC. Protein product: CATSDYRTGGFYEQYF.